The sequence of this T cell receptor (beta chain) was determined in a study of cytomegalovirus exposure and HLA in healthy donors. Study-wide results and caveats: In a later analysis, common viral pathogens appeared linked to several of the most significant clusters. Roughly even sequencing depth across donors was the assumption behind the presence/absence analyses. After further analysis at a later stage, 16,951 TCR beta sequences were associated with HLA alleles at 0.05 false discovery rate.

Remarks on this clone: As yet, its antigen is unknown.

60 Vbeta and 13 Jbeta primers were used in PCR. Assay: immunoSEQ multiplex PCR; the TCRdb copy retains only in-frame clones and omits some. The sample contains over 110,000 clones, 73% of which appear only once. This receptor was identified in a woman in her forties in good health and CMV-seronegative. The specimen sequenced was PBMCs.

The CDR3 region is CASRIEGPQETQYF. DNA for the CDR3: TGTGCCAGCAGAATAGAGGGTCCCCAAGAGACCCAGTACTTC. The chain has TRBV7-9 and TRBJ2-5, with D possibly being TRBD2 (5 bases). This CDR3 is built from 14 residues. Trimming stripped 6 bases from V and 1 base from J, with 12 bases between. Germline V gene lookup returns CDR1 SEHNR and CDR2 FQNEAQ (reference sequence).